This passage covers 19 T cell receptor beta chains from one sample sequenced in a study of spatial heterogeneity in lung cancer. Documented time point: sample taken at primary tumor resection. The sequenced material consisted of unsorted whole RNA from tumor, nontumor lung or frozen PBMC. TCRdb re-called the 5' RACE reads through MiXCR, storing one row per CDR3 protein. The data show thousands of distinct CDR3 sequences, under 9% seen once. The sample here was PBMCs, taken at surgery. These receptors all come from a male donor with early-stage non-small cell lung cancer.

This clonotype was observed many times. This beta chain is an off-target read within a library intended for alpha chains, so its frequency means little. The rearrangement links TRBV5-1 to TRBJ2-3, with a weak D call TRBD2 (6 bases). The V end lost 0 bases, the J end lost 2 bases, and 16 bases lay between the germline ends. This CDR3 contains 17 residues. Per the germline V gene, CDR1 is SGHRS and CDR2 is YFSETQ. The CDR3 nucleotides read TGCGCCAGCAGCTTGGCCATGGCGGGATGGCTCACAGATACGCAGTATTTT. As protein: CASSLAMAGWLTDTQYF. Based on the CDR3 plus reference TRBV5-1 and TRBJ2-3, the full variable domain is KAGVTQTPRYLIKTRGQQVTLSCSPISGHRSVSWYQQTPGQGLQFLFEYFSETQRNKGNFPGRFSGRQFSNSRSEMNVSTLELGDSALYLCASSLAMAGWLTDTQYFGPGTRLTVL.

Of note for this clonotype: A library made for alpha chains picked up this beta chain off target, so its size means little. This chain's CDR3 is CASSRNTEAFF. DNA for the CDR3: TGTGCCAGCAGCCGGAACACTGAAGCTTTCTTT. This sequence joins TRBV3-1 and TRBJ1-1; no reliable D call. This CDR3 comprises 11 residues. With 4 bases removed from V and 1 base from J, the gap between germline ends came to 1 base. Germline V gene sequence: CDR1 LGHDT, CDR2 YNNKEL (reference sequence).

Ten or more counts support this clonotype. This beta chain appears as a stray read in a library generated for alpha chains; its size is not informative. The V gene is TRBV7-2, the J gene TRBJ2-7; TRBD1 matches at 9 bases. V gave up 4 bases and J gave up 3 bases; unmatched junction bases: 4. CDR3 length: 14 residues. The germline V gene encodes CDR1 SGHTA and CDR2 FQGNSA. For the CDR3, the DNA is TGTGCCAGCAGCTCTCGGACAGGGGACTACGAGCAGTACTTC. Amino acid sequence: CASSSRTGDYEQYF.

This clonotype has at least ten counts. This beta chain appears as a stray read in a library generated for alpha chains; its size is not informative. This chain joins TRBV7-2 and TRBJ2-1; TRBD2 aligns across 11 bases. V was clipped by 5 bases and J by 2 bases; unmatched bases: 2. Germline loops: CDR1 SGHTA, CDR2 FQGNSA. CDR3 length: 15 residues. The CDR3 protein is CASSPTSGTYNEQFF. CDR3 nucleotide sequence: TGTGCCAGCAGCCCGACTAGCGGGACCTACAATGAGCAGTTCTTC.

This clonotype was seen at least ten times. With the library built for alpha chains, this beta chain is off target and its frequency is not meaningful. This chain connects TRBV7-9 to TRBJ1-2; the D gene is possibly TRBD1 (5 bases). V was clipped by 5 bases and J by 8 bases, with 15 bases between them. Germline V gene sequence: CDR1 SEHNR, CDR2 FQNEAQ (reference sequence). This CDR3 has 13 residues. The CDR3 here is CASSPTGSEGYTF. The DNA for the CDR3 is TGTGCCAGCAGCCCTACAGGTTCTGAGGGCTACACCTTC.

This clonotype was seen at least ten times. Found in a library prepared for alpha chains, this beta chain is an off-target read, and its abundance has little meaning. The chain combines TRBV7-9 with TRBJ2-5; the match to TRBD2 covers 8 bases. The CDR3 contains 16 residues. Germline CDR1 reads SEHNR; CDR2 reads FQNEAQ (reference sequence). V lost 5 bases, J lost 1 base, and 9 bases stayed unmatched. CDR3 in amino acids: CASSQTSGPAQETQYF. The CDR3 DNA is TGTGCCAGCAGCCAAACTAGCGGTCCTGCCCAAGAGACCCAGTACTTC.

This clonotype was detected many times. The library was built for alpha chains, so this beta chain is an off-target read and its size means little. The rearrangement joins TRBV5-1 to TRBJ1-1, with 8 bases fitting TRBD1. Germline loops: CDR1 SGHRS, CDR2 YFSETQ. The CDR3 length is 14 residues. V was pared by 3 bases and J by 0 bases, with 1 base of the junction left unmatched. The CDR3 here is CASSSTGVNTEAFF. The CDR3 DNA follows: TGCGCCAGCAGCTCGACAGGGGTGAACACTGAAGCTTTCTTT.

This clonotype has more than one count but fewer than ten. Given a much more abundant clone one base away, this may be a read error. With the library built for alpha chains, this beta chain is off target and its frequency is not meaningful. The chain is built from TRBV14 and TRBJ2-3; possible D gene TRBD1, 6 bases. Per germline, CDR1 SGHDN and CDR2 FVKESK. This CDR3 is 12 amino acids long. CDR3 amino acids: CGSSSDRYTQYF. The CDR3 nucleotides read TGTGGCAGCAGCTCCGACAGGTATACGCAGTATTTT.

This clonotype was detected ten times or more. Little can be read into the size of this beta chain, an off-target read in a library designed for alpha chains. J is TRBJ2-1 and V is TRBV20-1; 7 nucleotides line up with TRBD2. CDR1 is DFQATT, CDR2 SNEGSKA, per germline (reference sequence). The CDR3 has 14 amino acids. The J segment lost 6 bases and the V segment lost 5 bases, leaving 10 bases of the junction unmatched. CDR3 in amino acids: CSAPTSALGNEQFF. The CDR3 DNA sequence: TGCAGTGCTCCCACTAGCGCCCTGGGCAATGAGCAGTTCTTC.

This clonotype has a count of ten or more. For a library built for alpha chains, this beta chain is a stray read; little rests on its size. This chain uses TRBV5-6 with TRBJ2-5; TRBD2 matches at 7 bases. CDR3 length: 16 residues. CDR1 is SGHDT and CDR2 is YYEEEE in the germline V gene. The V and J ends lost 4 bases and 5 bases, in that order; junction bases with no gene match: 14. The CDR3 DNA sequence: TGTGCCAGCAGCATCCTTGGGGCTAGCGGAGAGGAGACCCAGTACTTC. Translation gives CASSILGASGEETQYF. The full variable domain, its missing parts supplied by reference TRBV5-6 and TRBJ2-5, is DAGVTQSPTHLIKTRGQQVTLRCSPKSGHDTVSWYQQALGQGPQFIFQYYEEEERQRGNFPDRFSGHQFPNYSSELNVNALLLGDSALYLCASSILGASGEETQYFGPGTRLLVL.

This clonotype was seen ten or more times. Being off target in a library aimed at alpha chains, this beta chain has a size of little meaning. The gene calls are TRBV20-1 and TRBJ2-7, with 8 bases lining up with TRBD2. V lost 3 bases, J lost 3 bases, and 13 bases stayed unmatched. In germline, CDR1 is DFQATT, CDR2 SNEGSKA (reference sequence). The length of the CDR3 is 16 residues. This chain's CDR3 is CSASPGGAGGYYEQYF. Written as DNA, the CDR3 is TGCAGTGCTAGCCCCGGTGGGGCGGGAGGTTACTACGAGCAGTACTTC.

In this sample, this clonotype turned up many times. The size of this beta chain means little, since it is a stray read in a library made for alpha chains. V is TRBV10-3 and J is TRBJ1-5; D unresolved. V lost 4 bases to trimming and J lost 1 base, with 5 bases between them. The CDR3 consists of 13 residues. Per germline, CDR1 ENHRY and CDR2 SYGVKD. The CDR3 region has the DNA TGTGCCATCAGTGTGGACAGCAATCAGCCCCAGCATTTT. Amino acid sequence: CAISVDSNQPQHF.

This clonotype was counted ten times or more. This beta chain lies outside the target of a library built for alpha chains; its clone size means little. This sequence joins TRBV19 and TRBJ1-6, with a tentative D call TRBD1 (5 bases). CDR3 length equals 17 residues. The V gene lost 3 bases and the J gene lost 5 bases, with 17 bases spanning the gap. CDR1 LNHDA and CDR2 SQIVND come from the germline V gene (reference sequence). This CDR3 reads CASSIGAGSTDNSPLHF. CDR3 nucleotides: TGTGCCAGTAGTATCGGGGCCGGATCTACGGATAATTCACCCCTCCACTTT.

This clonotype showed up many times. This beta chain slipped into a library made for alpha chains as a stray read, so its size is not meaningful. The V and J genes are TRBV2 and TRBJ2-7; D tentatively fits TRBD1 or TRBD2 (6 bases each). V lost 3 bases to trimming and J lost 4 bases, with 16 bases between them. Germline lookup yields CDR1 SNHLY and CDR2 FYNNEI. The CDR3 totals 15 residues. CDR3 coding DNA: TGTGCCAGCAGTGAGAGTCGAGGGGGGCCTTACGAGCAGTACGTC. It is translated as CASSESRGGPYEQYV.

This clonotype was detected many times. This beta chain turned up in a library designed for alpha chains; as an off-target read, its abundance says little. The chain is built from TRBV18 and TRBJ1-2, with D hard to call. The ends were cut back, 0 bases at V and 1 base at J, with 6 bases in the middle. Germline V gene lookup returns CDR1 KGHSH and CDR2 LQKENI. This CDR3 has 14 amino acids. CDR3 DNA: TGTGCCAGCTCACCACCGGCCAGTAACTATGGCTACACCTTC. Translation: CASSPPASNYGYTF. The full variable domain, completed using reference TRBV18 and TRBJ1-2, is NAGVMQNPRHLVRRRGQEARLRCSPMKGHSHVYWYRQLPEEGLKFMVYLQKENIIDESGMPKERFSAEFPKEGPSILRIQQVVRGDSAAYFCASSPPASNYGYTFGSGTRLTVV.

Ten or more counts support this clonotype. Since the library was made to target alpha chains, this beta chain is a stray read and its abundance is not meaningful. The chain links TRBV7-9 to TRBJ2-7; possible D gene TRBD1, 6 bases. Germline V CDR1 and CDR2: SEHNR, FQNEAQ (reference sequence). This CDR3 is built from 15 residues. Trimming pared 4 bases from V and 3 bases from J, leaving 16 bases between. DNA for the CDR3: TGTGCCAGCAGCTCCATAGGTACAGGGTTCTACGAGCAGTACGTC. Translation: CASSSIGTGFYEQYV.

To note about this clonotype: This beta chain slipped into a library made for alpha chains as a stray read, so its size is not meaningful. V usage is TRBV7-2 and J usage is TRBJ2-4, with 7 bases aligning to TRBD1. This CDR3 spans 15 amino acids. Trimming took 5 bases from V and 2 from J; bases not matched to a gene: 6. Per the germline V gene, CDR1 is SGHTA and CDR2 is FQGNSA. DNA for the CDR3: TGTGCCAGCAGCGAGACAGGGTATACCAAAAACATTCAGTACTTC. Amino acids: CASSETGYTKNIQYF.

Regarding this clonotype: The library was built for alpha chains, so this beta chain is an off-target read and its size means little. The chain combines TRBV18 with TRBJ2-6; D unresolved. Germline CDR1 reads KGHSH; CDR2 reads LQKENI. This CDR3 is built from 19 residues. Trimming took 3 bases from V and 1 from J, leaving 19 bases between them. The chain's CDR3 is CASSPVLLSPTSGANVLTF. The CDR3, as DNA: TGTGCCAGCTCACCGGTCCTTTTGAGTCCTACTTCTGGGGCCAACGTCCTGACTTTC.

This clonotype was observed at least ten times. This beta chain is a stray read from a library made for alpha chains; its abundance is not meaningful. The genes are TRBV11-2 and TRBJ1-1; D ambiguous. The CDR3 is 14 amino acids. V lost 5 bases and J 1 base, leaving 11 bases between the germline ends. Germline assignment: CDR1 SGHAT and CDR2 FQNNGV. The CDR3 DNA is TGTGCCAGCAGCCCCTCCGACCCGAACACTGAAGCTTTCTTT. Translated: CASSPSDPNTEAFF.